This T cell receptor (beta chain) was identified during a study of cytomegalovirus exposure and HLA in healthy donors. This CDR3 contains 15 residues. V shed 5 bases and J 7 bases; nucleotides not matched to a gene: 9. Germline CDR1 MNHNS, CDR2 SASEGT. PCR amplification relied on 60 Vbeta primers (plus 13 Jbeta primers). Clones were sequenced by immunoSEQ multiplex PCR, and TCRdb holds only the in-frame ones, with some missing. The sample carries around 200,000 clones, 75% to 85% recorded once. This clone was observed once. This clonotype was obtained from a woman aged 40 to 50 in good health and CMV-seronegative. The chain joins TRBV6-1 to TRBJ1-1, with TRBD1 identical over 11 bases. Sequences were obtained from PBMCs. In DNA form, the CDR3 reads TGTGCCAGCAGTCTGATGGGGGGACAGGGGGATGAAGCTTTCTTT. Its protein is CASSLMGGQGDEAFF.